This record covers a single T cell receptor (beta chain). Which antigen it targets is not known. Qualities for individual bases were not recorded, and no much larger clone is one base off. Receptors were amplified or captured by the immunoSEQ multiplex PCR assay. The study's processing was this. A statistical classification framework was built to diagnose cytomegalovirus status from the catalog of TCR beta chain sequences. Here the immuneACCESS table is served through TCRdb, limited to in-frame sequences with V and J called. Missing clones are a known gap in these copies; in checked studies unresolved V genes cover under half, and the rest lacks a known reason. The DNA gave D and trimming, while V, J and clone size come from that table. The sample records 250,000 to 400,000 clones, approximately 91% of which are singletons. Approximately 0.9% of the sample lies in the top ten. The sample is drawn from a study of cytomegalovirus exposure and HLA in healthy donors (dated by TCRdb to 2017 to 2019). A note on the overall study: According to a later analysis, one platform produced both the 110 or so validation repertoires and the 550 to 800 repertoires of the first cohort. The aim of the study was to test whether cataloging public T cell receptors could identify signatures of past pathogen exposure. Along with the roughly 670-subject first cohort, a separate validation cohort of over 90 different subjects was used. High-throughput TCR immunosequencing, statistical association of individual TCRs with disease status, and machine learning were combined to predict cytomegalovirus infection status.

Here is what the overall study found, with its caveats: A later analysis had no HLA typing for the validation cohort, so co-occurrence there was scored across all 130 or so repertoires. In the study, 150 to 200 TCR beta chains were listed as associated with cytomegalovirus. Cytomegalovirus status was reported to be diagnosed by the classifier with high specificity and sensitivity in both the original and validation cohorts. While some public TCRs were present in many individuals, most TCR sequences turned up only very rarely across donors. According to the authors, the approach could potentially be generalized to other disease states and immunological phenotypes. A few of the identified cytomegalovirus-associated TCR beta chains were confirmed in vitro to be specific for cytomegalovirus antigens. In a later analysis, TCRs clustered in the first cohort were found to also tend to co-occur in the roughly 130 validation repertoires, with 94% of cluster scores above 0.

Trimming takes 7 bases from V and 0 bases from J, and the germline ends sit 13 bases apart. Reading from cysteine to phenylalanine, the CDR3 counts 15 amino acids. Only the CDR3 part of the read is kept: 45 bases, read in frame from the first base. CDR1 and CDR2 are drawn from the germline V gene: MNHEY, SVGAGI. The donors belonged to the validation cohort of around 130 subjects, which was separate from the 666-subject first cohort. The receptor comes from a man under 40 in good health and CMV-seronegative. The rearrangement combines TRBV6-5 with TRBJ1-5; the D gene is perhaps TRBD1, on 5 matching bases. Source material: PBMCs. The bases are TGTGCCAGCAAGCGACAGCTAAATAGCAATCAGCCCCAGCATTTT. Its protein product is CASKRQLNSNQPQHF.